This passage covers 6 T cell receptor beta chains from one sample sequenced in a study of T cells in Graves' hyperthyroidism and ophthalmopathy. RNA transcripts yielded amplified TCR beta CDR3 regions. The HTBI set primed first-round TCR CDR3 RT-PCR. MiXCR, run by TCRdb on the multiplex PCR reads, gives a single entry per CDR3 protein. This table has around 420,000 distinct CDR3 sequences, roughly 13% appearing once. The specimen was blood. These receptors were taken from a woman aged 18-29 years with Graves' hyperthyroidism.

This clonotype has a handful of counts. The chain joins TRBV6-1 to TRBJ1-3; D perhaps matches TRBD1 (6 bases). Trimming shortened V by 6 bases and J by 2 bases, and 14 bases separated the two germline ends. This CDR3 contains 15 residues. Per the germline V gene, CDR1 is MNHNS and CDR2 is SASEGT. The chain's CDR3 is CASRPGQTPGNTIYF. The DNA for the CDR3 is TGTGCCAGCAGACCCGGACAGACCCCTGGAAACACCATATATTTT.

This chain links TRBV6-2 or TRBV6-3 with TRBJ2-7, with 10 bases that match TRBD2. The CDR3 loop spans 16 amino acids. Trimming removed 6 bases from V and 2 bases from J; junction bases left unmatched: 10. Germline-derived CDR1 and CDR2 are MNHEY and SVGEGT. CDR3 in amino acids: CASSRPGLADPYEQYF. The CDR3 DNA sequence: TGTGCCAGCAGCCGCCCAGGACTAGCGGATCCCTACGAGCAGTACTTC.

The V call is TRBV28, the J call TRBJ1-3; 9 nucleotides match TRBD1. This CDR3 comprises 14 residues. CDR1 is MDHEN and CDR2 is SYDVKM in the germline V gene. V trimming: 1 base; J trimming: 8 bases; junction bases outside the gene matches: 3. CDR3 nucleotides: TGTGCCAGCAGTTTATTGGGACAGGGTGACACCATATATTTT. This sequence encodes CASSLLGQGDTIYF.

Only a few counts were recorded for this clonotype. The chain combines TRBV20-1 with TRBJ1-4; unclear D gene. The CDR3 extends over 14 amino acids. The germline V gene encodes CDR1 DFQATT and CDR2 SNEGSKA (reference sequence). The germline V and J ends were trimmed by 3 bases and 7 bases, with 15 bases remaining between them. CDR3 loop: CSARKVGVREKLFF. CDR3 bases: TGCAGTGCTAGGAAGGTCGGGGTTCGTGAAAAACTGTTTTTT.

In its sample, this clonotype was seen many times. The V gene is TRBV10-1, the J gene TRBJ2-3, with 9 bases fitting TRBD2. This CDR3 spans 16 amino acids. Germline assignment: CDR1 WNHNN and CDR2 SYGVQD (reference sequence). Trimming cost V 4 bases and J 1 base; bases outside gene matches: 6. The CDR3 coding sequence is TGCGCCAGCAGTGGTCTAGCGGGGCAAGGCACAGATACGCAGTATTTT. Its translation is CASSGLAGQGTDTQYF.

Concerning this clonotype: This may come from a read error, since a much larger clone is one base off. The CDR3 protein is CSARPDPGVNAQYF. DNA for the CDR3: TGCAGTGCTAGACCGGACCCGGGGGTAAATGCGCAGTATTTT. V gene TRBV20-1 combines with J gene TRBJ2-3, with D possibly being TRBD2 (6 bases). The germline V gene has CDR1 DFQATT and CDR2 SNEGSKA (reference sequence). Trimming cost V 2 bases and J 10 bases, with 19 bases left between them. The CDR3 sequence is 14 residues long.